This TCR beta chain appears in the sequencing data of a study of CD8 T cells in Susac syndrome. Whole-study context: Among the sequenced Susac syndrome patients, roughly 6 had active disease while about eight were in remission.

This CDR3 spans 15 amino acids. Germline CDR1 SGHTA, CDR2 FQGNSA. Trimming removed 0 bases from V and 5 bases from J; junction bases left unmatched: 5. When the RNA was reverse transcribed, random hexamers were used with an input of about 0.5 to 1 ug. Across 54 Vbeta and 13 Jbeta, immunoSEQ multiplex PCR amplified TCR beta CDR3. TCRdb reprocessed the immunoSEQ multiplex PCR reads via MiXCR and lists one record per CDR3 protein. This table holds roughly 190,000 distinct CDR3 sequences, roughly nine tenths found once. Note on this clonotype: No antigen is known for it.

Overall study results and limits: In Susac patients, clonal expansion was not detected in CD4+ cells.

The rearrangement links TRBV7-2 to TRBJ1-2; TRBD1 aligns across 8 bases. The specimen was CD4+ T cells from PBMCs. The receptor comes from a human donor with Susac syndrome. This CDR3 is CASSLARTGPYGYTF. CDR3 DNA: TGTGCCAGCAGCTTAGCTCGGACAGGGCCGTATGGCTACACCTTC.